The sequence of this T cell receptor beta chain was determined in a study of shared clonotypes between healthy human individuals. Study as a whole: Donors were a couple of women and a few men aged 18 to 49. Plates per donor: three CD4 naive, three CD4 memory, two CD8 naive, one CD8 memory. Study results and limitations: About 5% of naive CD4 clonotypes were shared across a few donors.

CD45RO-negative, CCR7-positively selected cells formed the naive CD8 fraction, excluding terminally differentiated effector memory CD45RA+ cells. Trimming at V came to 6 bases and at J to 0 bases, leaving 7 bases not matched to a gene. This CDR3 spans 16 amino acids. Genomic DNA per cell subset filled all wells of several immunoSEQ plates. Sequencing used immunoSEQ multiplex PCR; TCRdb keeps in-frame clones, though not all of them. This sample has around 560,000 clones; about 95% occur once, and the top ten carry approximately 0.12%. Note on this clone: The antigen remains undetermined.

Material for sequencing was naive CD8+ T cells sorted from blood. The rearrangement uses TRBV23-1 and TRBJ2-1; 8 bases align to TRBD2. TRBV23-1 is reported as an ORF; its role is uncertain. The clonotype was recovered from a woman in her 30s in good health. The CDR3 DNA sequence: TGCGCCAGCAGCCCGAGCGGGAGATGCTCCTACAATGAGCAGTTCTTC. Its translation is CASSPSGRCSYNEQFF.